These T cell receptor beta chains were read from a single sample in a study of blood T cells in healthy people across ages. TCRdb processed the 5' RACE reads anew with MiXCR; each CDR3 protein has one entry. The data contain some 1,000,000 distinct CDR3 sequences, about 23% of them singletons. Separately, the same data were catalogued under a study of T cells of mothers and their children.

Sample: blood. The receptor source for this set is a girl aged 2 to 9 in good health. Both conserved end residues are part of each CDR3. D genes are given only for firm matches. Clone size is stated in some rows and not others, as once, few, many or a class when expanded.

J gene: TRBJ1-1
D gene: -
V gene: TRBV7-9
clone size: -
CDR3 DNA: TGTGCCAGCAGCTTAGGTATCGCTGAAGCTTTCTTT
CDR3 protein: CASSLGIAEAFF

J gene: TRBJ1-1
D gene: -
V gene: TRBV6-5
clone size: few
CDR3 DNA: TGTGCCAGCAGTTACTCGGCCAGCCTCGGAACTGAAGCTTTCTTT
CDR3 protein: CASSYSASLGTEAFF

J gene: TRBJ1-5
D gene: TRBD1
V gene: TRBV6-6
clone size: -
CDR3 DNA: TGTGCCAGCAGCAGACCGGGACAGGGAACGGGACAGCCCCAGCATTTT
CDR3 protein: CASSRPGQGTGQPQHF

J gene: TRBJ2-1
D gene: TRBD1
V gene: TRBV18
clone size: -
CDR3 DNA: TGTGCCAGCTCGGTGGGACAGAACAATGAGCAGTTCTTC
CDR3 protein: CASSVGQNNEQFF

J gene: TRBJ1-6
D gene: -
V gene: TRBV20-1
clone size: -
CDR3 DNA: TGCAGTGCTAGAGATAAGGATACAGGGAATCTGGGTCCCCTCCACTTT
CDR3 protein: CSARDKDTGNLGPLHF

J gene: TRBJ2-7
D gene: -
V gene: TRBV9
clone size: few
CDR3 DNA: TGTGCCAGCAGCCAAGGGGCAGGTAATACCTACGAGCAGTACTTC
CDR3 protein: CASSQGAGNTYEQYF

J gene: TRBJ2-5
D gene: -
V gene: TRBV20-1
clone size: few
CDR3 DNA: TGCAGTGCTAGAGGTCGGGGGGCGGAGACCCAGTACTTC
CDR3 protein: CSARGRGAETQYF

J gene: TRBJ1-2
D gene: -
V gene: TRBV3-1
clone size: few
CDR3 DNA: TGTGCCAGCAGCCAAGATCGGACGTCTTATGGCTACACCTTC
CDR3 protein: CASSQDRTSYGYTF

J gene: TRBJ2-7
D gene: TRBD1
V gene: TRBV3-1
clone size: few
CDR3 DNA: TGTGCCAGCAGCCAAGAATTGGACAGGGGGGACGAGCAGTACTTC
CDR3 protein: CASSQELDRGDEQYF

J gene: TRBJ1-5
D gene: -
V gene: TRBV28
clone size: -
CDR3 DNA: TGTGCCAGCAGGGGACTGTGGGCAGATCCAAATAGCAATCAGCCCCAGCATTTT
CDR3 protein: CASRGLWADPNSNQPQHF

J gene: TRBJ1-1
D gene: -
V gene: TRBV20-1
clone size: -
CDR3 DNA: TGCAGTGCTGCCCAGGGAGAAGCTTTCTTT
CDR3 protein: CSAAQGEAFF

J gene: TRBJ1-2
D gene: -
V gene: TRBV7-3
clone size: few
CDR3 DNA: TGTGCCAGCGGTCCGGGGGCAGGTTATGGCTACACCTTC
CDR3 protein: CASGPGAGYGYTF

J gene: TRBJ2-7
D gene: -
V gene: TRBV9
clone size: -
CDR3 DNA: TGTGCCAGCAGCCGTGGGTCAGACCACGAGCAGTACTTC
CDR3 protein: CASSRGSDHEQYF

J gene: TRBJ2-7
D gene: TRBD2
V gene: TRBV10-2
clone size: -
CDR3 DNA: TGCGCCAGCAGTGAGAGCGGGCGGGGGACCTACGAGCAGTACTTC
CDR3 protein: CASSESGRGTYEQYF

J gene: TRBJ2-2
D gene: TRBD1
V gene: TRBV7-9
clone size: few
CDR3 DNA: TGTGCCAGCAGCTGGGTAGGGACAGTGAACACCGGGGAGCTGTTTTTT
CDR3 protein: CASSWVGTVNTGELFF

J gene: TRBJ1-1
D gene: -
V gene: TRBV20-1
clone size: -
CDR3 DNA: TGCAGTGCTGTGGACATCCAGGACACTGAAGCTTTCTTT
CDR3 protein: CSAVDIQDTEAFF

J gene: TRBJ2-7
D gene: -
V gene: TRBV11-3
clone size: -
CDR3 DNA: TGTGCCAGCAGCAGGGGCCTACCTCCATACGGGCAGTACTTC
CDR3 protein: CASSRGLPPYGQYF

J gene: TRBJ2-1
D gene: -
V gene: TRBV15
clone size: few
CDR3 DNA: TGTGCCACCAGCAGGGCAGGGGTGGATGAGCAGTTCTTC
CDR3 protein: CATSRAGVDEQFF

J gene: TRBJ2-4
D gene: -
V gene: TRBV4-1
clone size: -
CDR3 DNA: TGCGCCAGCAGCCGGGACACCGTATGGTACTTC
CDR3 protein: CASSRDTVWYF

J gene: TRBJ2-5
D gene: -
V gene: TRBV5-1
clone size: many
CDR3 DNA: TGTGCCAGCAGCTTGGGGGCCGGGGAGACCCAGTACTTC
CDR3 protein: CASSLGAGETQYF

J gene: TRBJ1-4
D gene: TRBD1
V gene: TRBV9
clone size: -
CDR3 DNA: TGTGCCAGCAGCGTAGAAGGACAGGGGAATGAAAAACTGTTTTTT
CDR3 protein: CASSVEGQGNEKLFF

J gene: TRBJ2-7
D gene: -
V gene: TRBV29-1
clone size: -
CDR3 DNA: TGCAGCGTTGGGGACGGCTCCTACGAGCAGTACTTC
CDR3 protein: CSVGDGSYEQYF